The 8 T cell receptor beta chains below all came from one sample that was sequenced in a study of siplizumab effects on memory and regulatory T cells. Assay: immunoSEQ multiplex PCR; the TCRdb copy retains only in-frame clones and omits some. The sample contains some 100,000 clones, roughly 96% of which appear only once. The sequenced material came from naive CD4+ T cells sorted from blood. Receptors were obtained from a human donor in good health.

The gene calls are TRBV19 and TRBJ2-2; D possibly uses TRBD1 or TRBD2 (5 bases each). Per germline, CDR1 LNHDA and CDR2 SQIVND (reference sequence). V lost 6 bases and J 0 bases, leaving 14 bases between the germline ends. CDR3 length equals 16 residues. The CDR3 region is CASRLDGTANTGELFF. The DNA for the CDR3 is TGTGCCAGTAGGCTCGATGGGACGGCGAACACCGGGGAGCTGTTTTTT.

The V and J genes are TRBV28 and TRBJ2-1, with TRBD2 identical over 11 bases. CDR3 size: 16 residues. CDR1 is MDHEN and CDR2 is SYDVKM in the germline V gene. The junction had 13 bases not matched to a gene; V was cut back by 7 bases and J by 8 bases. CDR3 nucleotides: TGTGCCAGCACCCTACTAGCGGGGGCTTCATACGATGAGCAGTTCTTC. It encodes CASTLLAGASYDEQFF.

The CDR3 bases are TGCGCCAGCTCGGTGGAGCCGATGAACACTGAAGCTTTCTTT. This gives the protein CASSVEPMNTEAFF. The V and J genes are TRBV10-1 and TRBJ1-1; D is undetermined. The CDR3 covers 14 residues. With 8 bases removed from V and 0 bases from J, the gap between germline ends came to 13 bases. From germline, CDR1 is WNHNN and CDR2 SYGVQD (reference sequence).

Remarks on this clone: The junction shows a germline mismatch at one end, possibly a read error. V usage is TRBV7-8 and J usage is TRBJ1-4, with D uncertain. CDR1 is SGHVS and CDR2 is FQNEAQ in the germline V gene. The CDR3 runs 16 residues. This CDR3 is CASGLVAQPGNEKLFF. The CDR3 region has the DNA TGTGCCAGCGGCTTAGTCGCACAGCCCGGGAATGAAAAACTGTTTTTT.

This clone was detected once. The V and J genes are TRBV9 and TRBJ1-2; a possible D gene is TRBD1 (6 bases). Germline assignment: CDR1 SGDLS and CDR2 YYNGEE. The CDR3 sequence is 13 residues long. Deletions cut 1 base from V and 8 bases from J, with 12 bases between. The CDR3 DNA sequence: TGTGCCAGCAGCGTACAGGGGCTTCGCGGCTACACCTTC. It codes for CASSVQGLRGYTF.

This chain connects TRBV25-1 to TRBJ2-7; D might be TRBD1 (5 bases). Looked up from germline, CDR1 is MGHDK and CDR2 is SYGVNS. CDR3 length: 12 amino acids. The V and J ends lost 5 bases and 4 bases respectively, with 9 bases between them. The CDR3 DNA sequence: TGTGCCAGCAGTCGGACAAATTACGAGCAGTACTTC. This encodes CASSRTNYEQYF.

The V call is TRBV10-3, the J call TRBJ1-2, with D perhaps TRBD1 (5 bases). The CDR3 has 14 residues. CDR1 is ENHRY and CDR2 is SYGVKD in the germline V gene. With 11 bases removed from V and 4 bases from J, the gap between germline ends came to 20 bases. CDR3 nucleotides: TGTGCCTACTCCGACGGGACCTCCGCCTATGGCTACACCTTC. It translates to CAYSDGTSAYGYTF.

The CDR3 here is CASSLGNVRNEQFF. CDR3 coding DNA: TGCGCCAGCAGCTTGGGGAATGTACGGAATGAGCAGTTCTTC. The chain recombines TRBV5-1 with TRBJ2-1; no definite D call. Germline V gene sequence: CDR1 SGHRS, CDR2 YFSETQ. The CDR3 totals 14 residues. Between the trimmed V and J ends, which lost 0 bases and 7 bases, there was a span of 11 bases.